This T cell receptor beta chain was captured by sequencing in a study of blood T cell repertoires in COVID-19. Study information: Both acute and convalescent COVID-19 samples were obtained from the United States, Italy and Spain. PBMCs, B-cell-depleted T cells, or T cells were the source of the cDNA or gDNA that made up the material.

V dropped 6 bases and J dropped 5; count of bases not matched to a gene: 15. The germline V gene has CDR1 MNHNY and CDR2 SVGAGI (reference sequence). The CDR3 consists of 16 residues. In the source study's methods: How many nucleated cells were present was estimated from reference gene primer amplification. Sequencing used immunoSEQ multiplex PCR; TCRdb keeps in-frame clones, though not all of them. The V and J calls and clone size are taken from that table; D and trimming were inferred from the DNA. Here the sample spans 100,000 or so clones, roughly two thirds being singletons. The material sequenced was peripheral blood. The gene calls are TRBV6-6 and TRBJ1-2, with 7 bases fitting TRBD1. The TCR originated in a man of 80 years or more with acute or convalescent COVID-19. CDR3 bases: TGTGCCAGCAGGTTTACTCTGGGCAGGGGGTCTTATGGCTACACCTTC. It encodes CASRFTLGRGSYGYTF.